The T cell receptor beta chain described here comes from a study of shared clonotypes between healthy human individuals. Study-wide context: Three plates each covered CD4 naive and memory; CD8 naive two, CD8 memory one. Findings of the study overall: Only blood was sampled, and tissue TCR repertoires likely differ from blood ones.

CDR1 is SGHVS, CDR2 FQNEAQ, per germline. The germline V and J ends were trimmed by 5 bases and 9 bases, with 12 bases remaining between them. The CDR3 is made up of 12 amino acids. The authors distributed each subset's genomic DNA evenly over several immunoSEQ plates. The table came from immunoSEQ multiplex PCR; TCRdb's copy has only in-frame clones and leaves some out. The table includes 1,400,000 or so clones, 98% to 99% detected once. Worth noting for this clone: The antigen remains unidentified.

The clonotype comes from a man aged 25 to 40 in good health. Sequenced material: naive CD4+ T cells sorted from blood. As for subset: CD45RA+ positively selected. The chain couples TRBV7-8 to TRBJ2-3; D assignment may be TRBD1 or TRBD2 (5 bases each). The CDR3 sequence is CASSLGTGTQYF. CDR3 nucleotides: TGTGCCAGCAGCCTAGGGACCGGCACGCAGTATTTT.